This T cell receptor beta chain stems from a study of blood T cell repertoires in COVID-19. V lost 6 bases to trimming and J lost 7 bases; unmatched junction nucleotides: 3. The CDR3 has 13 amino acids. Germline-derived CDR1 and CDR2 are MNHEY and SMNVEV (reference sequence). The assay was immunoSEQ multiplex PCR, and TCRdb's table has in-frame clones only and misses some. The top ten hold more than 4% of the sample, which has 80,000 to 95,000 clones, about four fifths seen once. This clone was observed a handful of times. The sample taken for sequencing was peripheral blood. The sequence was obtained from a man older than 75 with COVID-19, enrolled during active disease. This chain uses TRBV27 with TRBJ1-2; 12 bases fit TRBD1. Here the CDR3 DNA reads TGTGCCAGCAGGGGACAGGGGGCTGGTGGCTACACCTTC. It yields the protein CASRGQGAGGYTF.